This TCR beta chain was captured in a study of shared clonotypes between healthy human individuals. Regarding the study as a whole: Non-shared clonotypes had lower generation probabilities than clonotypes shared by all four sorted-subset donors. Compared with memory subsets, naive subsets generally had larger estimated richness.

Some clones are missing from TCRdb's copy, which holds only in-frame ones; the method was immunoSEQ multiplex PCR. The sample shows around 2.5 million clones, roughly 93% of them seen only once. V was clipped by 0 bases and J by 0 bases, with 12 bases between them. Germline CDR1 and CDR2: WNHNN and SYGVQD (reference sequence). The CDR3 loop spans 17 amino acids. Comment on this clone: Its cognate antigen is unknown.

Donation came from healthy HIV-negative adults that had no recent acute infections or vaccinations. This chain uses TRBV10-1 with TRBJ2-1; possibly TRBD2 for D (6 bases). Sequencing input: naive CD4+ T cells from PBMCs. Noted subset: CD45RA+ positively selected. This TCR was sampled from a man younger than 35 in good health. Some clones in this sample may be carry-over from other donors' samples. In DNA, the CDR3 is TGCGCCAGCAGTGAGTCGGAGGGCCTTAGCTCCTACAATGAGCAGTTCTTC. This encodes CASSESEGLSSYNEQFF.